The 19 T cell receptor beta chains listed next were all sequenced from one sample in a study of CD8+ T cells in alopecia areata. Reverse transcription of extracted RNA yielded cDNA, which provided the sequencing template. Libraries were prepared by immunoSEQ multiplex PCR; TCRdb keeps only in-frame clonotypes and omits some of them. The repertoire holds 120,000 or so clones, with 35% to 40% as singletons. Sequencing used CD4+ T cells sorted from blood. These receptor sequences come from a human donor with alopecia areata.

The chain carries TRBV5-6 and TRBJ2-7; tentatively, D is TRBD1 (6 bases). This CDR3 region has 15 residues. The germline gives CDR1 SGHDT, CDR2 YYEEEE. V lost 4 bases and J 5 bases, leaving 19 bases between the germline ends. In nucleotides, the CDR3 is TGTGCCAGCAGCCCACTCCTCAGGGGCGGAAACGAGCAGTACTTC. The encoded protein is CASSPLLRGGNEQYF.

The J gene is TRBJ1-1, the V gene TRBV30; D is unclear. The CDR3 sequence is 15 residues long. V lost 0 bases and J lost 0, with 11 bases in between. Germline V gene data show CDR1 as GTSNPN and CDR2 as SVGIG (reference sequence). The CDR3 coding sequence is TGTGCCTGGAGTGTCTCTGGCACCATGAACACTGAAGCTTTCTTT. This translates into CAWSVSGTMNTEAFF.

CDR3 sequence (DNA): TGCGCCAGCAGCCAGACCGGGACAGCGATGAATGAGCAGTTCTTC. Residues: CASSQTGTAMNEQFF. This rearrangement joins TRBV4-3 to TRBJ2-1, with 7 bases that match TRBD1. Trimming removed 3 bases from V and 7 bases from J; junction bases left unmatched: 9. CDR1 is LGHNA, CDR2 YSLEER, per germline. The CDR3 sequence is 15 residues long.

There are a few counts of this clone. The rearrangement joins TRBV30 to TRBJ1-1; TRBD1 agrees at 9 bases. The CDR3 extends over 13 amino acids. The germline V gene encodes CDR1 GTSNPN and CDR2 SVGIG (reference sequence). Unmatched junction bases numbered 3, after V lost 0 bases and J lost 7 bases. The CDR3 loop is CAWSVTGGVEAFF. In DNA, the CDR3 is TGTGCCTGGAGTGTAACAGGGGGCGTTGAAGCTTTCTTT.

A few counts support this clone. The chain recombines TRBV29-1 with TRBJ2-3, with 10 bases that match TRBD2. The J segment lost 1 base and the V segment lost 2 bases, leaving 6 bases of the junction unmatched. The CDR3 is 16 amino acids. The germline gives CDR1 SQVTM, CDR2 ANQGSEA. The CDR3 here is CSVEKAGGPGTDTQYF. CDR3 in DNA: TGCAGCGTTGAAAAAGCGGGAGGGCCAGGCACAGATACGCAGTATTTT.

In DNA form, the CDR3 reads TGCAGCGTTCAACAGGGGGCGGGCTCCTACGAGCAGTACTTC. Its translation: CSVQQGAGSYEQYF. The chain links TRBV29-1 to TRBJ2-7; TRBD1 matches at 9 bases. CDR3 length: 14 residues. With V trimmed by 5 bases and J by 0 bases, 5 bases remained unmatched. CDR1 and CDR2 (germline): SQVTM, ANQGSEA.

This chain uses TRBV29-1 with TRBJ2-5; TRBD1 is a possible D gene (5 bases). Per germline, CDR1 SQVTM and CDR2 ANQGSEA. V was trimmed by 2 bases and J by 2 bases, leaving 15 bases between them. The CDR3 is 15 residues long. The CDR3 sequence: CSVESQGGLQETQYF. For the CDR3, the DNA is TGCAGCGTTGAAAGCCAGGGTGGGCTACAAGAGACCCAGTACTTC.

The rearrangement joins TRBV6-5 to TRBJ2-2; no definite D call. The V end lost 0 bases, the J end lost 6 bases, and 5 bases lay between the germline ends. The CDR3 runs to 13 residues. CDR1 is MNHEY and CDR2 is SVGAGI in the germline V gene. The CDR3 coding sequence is TGTGCCAGCAGTTACTCGATCGCCGGGGAGCTGTTTTTT. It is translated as CASSYSIAGELFF.

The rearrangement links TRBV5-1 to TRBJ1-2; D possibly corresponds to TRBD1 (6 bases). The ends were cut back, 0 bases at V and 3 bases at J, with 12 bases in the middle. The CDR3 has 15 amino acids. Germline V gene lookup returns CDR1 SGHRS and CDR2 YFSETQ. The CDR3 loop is CASSLGDKSYYGYTF. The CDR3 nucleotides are TGCGCCAGCAGCTTGGGGGACAAGAGCTACTATGGCTACACCTTC.

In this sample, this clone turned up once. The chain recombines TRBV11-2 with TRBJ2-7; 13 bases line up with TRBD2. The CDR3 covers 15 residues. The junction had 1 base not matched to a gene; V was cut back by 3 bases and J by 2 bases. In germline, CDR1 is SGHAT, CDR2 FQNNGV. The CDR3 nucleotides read TGTGCCAGCAGCTTGGGACTAGCGGGACCCTACGAGCAGTACTTC. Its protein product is CASSLGLAGPYEQYF. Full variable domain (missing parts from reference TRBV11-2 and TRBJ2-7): EAGVAQSPRYKIIEKRQSVAFWCNPISGHATLYWYQQILGQGPKLLIQFQNNGVVDDSQLPKDRFSAERLKGVDSTLKIQPAKLEDSAVYLCASSLGLAGPYEQYFGPGTRLTVT.

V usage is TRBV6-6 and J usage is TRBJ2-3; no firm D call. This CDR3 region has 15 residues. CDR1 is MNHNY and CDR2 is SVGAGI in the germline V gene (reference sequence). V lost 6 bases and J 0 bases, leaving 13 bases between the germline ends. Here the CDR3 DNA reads TGTGCCAGCAGCCTCAGAATGACTAGCACAGATACGCAGTATTTT. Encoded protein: CASSLRMTSTDTQYF.

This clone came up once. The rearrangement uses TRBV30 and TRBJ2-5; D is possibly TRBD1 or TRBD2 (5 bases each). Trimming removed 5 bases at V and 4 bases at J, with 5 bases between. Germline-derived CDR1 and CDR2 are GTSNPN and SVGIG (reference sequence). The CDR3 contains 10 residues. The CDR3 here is CAWGGETQYF. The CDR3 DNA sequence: TGTGCCTGGGGGGGAGAGACCCAGTACTTC.

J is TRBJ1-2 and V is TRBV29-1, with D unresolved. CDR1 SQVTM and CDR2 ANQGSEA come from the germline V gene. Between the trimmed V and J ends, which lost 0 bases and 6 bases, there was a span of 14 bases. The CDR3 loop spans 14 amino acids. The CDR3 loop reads CSVEDRMRVNGYTF. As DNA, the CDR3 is TGCAGCGTTGAAGATCGTATGAGGGTTAATGGCTACACCTTC.

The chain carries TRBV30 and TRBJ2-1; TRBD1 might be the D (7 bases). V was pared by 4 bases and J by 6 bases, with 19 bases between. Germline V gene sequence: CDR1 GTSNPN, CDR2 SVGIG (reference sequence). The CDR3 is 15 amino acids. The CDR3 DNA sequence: TGTGCCTGGAACTTCGGGACAGTGGGGGGCAATGAGCAGTTCTTC. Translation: CAWNFGTVGGNEQFF.

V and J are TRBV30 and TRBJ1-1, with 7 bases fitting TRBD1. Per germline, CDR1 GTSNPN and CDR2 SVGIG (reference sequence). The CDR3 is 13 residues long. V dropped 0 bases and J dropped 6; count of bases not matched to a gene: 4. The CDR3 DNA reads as TGTGCCTGGAGTGTTCGAGGGGGCTCTGAAGCTTTCTTT. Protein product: CAWSVRGGSEAFF.

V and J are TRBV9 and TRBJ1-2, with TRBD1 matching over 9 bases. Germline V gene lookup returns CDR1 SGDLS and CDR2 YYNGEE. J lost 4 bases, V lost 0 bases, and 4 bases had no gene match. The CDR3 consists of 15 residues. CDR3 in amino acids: CASSVGDRVSYGYTF. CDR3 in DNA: TGTGCCAGCAGCGTAGGGGACAGGGTGTCCTATGGCTACACCTTC.

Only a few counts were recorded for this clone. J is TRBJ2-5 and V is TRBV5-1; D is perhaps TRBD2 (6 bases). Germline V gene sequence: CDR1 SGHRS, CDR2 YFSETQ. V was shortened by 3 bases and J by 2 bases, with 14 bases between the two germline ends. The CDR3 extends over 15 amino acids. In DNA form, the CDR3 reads TGCGCCAGCAGCTCTGGGGCGGGAATTCAAGAGACCCAGTACTTC. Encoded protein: CASSSGAGIQETQYF.

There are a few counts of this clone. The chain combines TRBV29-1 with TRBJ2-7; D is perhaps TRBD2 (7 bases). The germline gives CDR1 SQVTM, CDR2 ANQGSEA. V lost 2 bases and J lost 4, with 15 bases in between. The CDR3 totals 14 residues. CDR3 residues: CSVETGWREYEQYF. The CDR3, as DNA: TGCAGCGTTGAAACAGGGTGGCGGGAGTACGAGCAGTACTTC.

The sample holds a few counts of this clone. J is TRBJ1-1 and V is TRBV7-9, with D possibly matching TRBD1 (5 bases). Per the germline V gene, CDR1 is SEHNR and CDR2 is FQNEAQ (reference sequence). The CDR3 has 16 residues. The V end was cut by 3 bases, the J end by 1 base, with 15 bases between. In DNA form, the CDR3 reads TGTGCCAGCAGCTTGAGGGGCGCGGGAAGGAACACTGAAGCTTTCTTT. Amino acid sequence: CASSLRGAGRNTEAFF.